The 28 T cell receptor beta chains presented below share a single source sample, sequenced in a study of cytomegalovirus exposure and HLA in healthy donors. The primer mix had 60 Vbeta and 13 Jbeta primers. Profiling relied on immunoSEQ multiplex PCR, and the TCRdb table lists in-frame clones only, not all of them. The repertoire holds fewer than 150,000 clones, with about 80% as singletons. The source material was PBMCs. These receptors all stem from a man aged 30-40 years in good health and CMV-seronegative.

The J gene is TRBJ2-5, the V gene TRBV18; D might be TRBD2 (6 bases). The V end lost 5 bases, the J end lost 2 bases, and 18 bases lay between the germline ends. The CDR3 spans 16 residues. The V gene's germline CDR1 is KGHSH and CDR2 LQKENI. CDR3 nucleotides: TGTGCCAGCTCAACCAGTATAGGAGGAGGGCAAGAGACCCAGTACTTC. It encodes CASSTSIGGGQETQYF.

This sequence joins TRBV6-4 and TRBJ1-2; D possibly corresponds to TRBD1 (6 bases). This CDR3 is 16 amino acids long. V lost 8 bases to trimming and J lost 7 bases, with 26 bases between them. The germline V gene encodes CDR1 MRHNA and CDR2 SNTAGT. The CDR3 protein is CASARSPGDIQGGYTF. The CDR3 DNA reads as TGTGCCAGCGCGCGAAGTCCAGGGGATATTCAGGGTGGCTACACCTTC.

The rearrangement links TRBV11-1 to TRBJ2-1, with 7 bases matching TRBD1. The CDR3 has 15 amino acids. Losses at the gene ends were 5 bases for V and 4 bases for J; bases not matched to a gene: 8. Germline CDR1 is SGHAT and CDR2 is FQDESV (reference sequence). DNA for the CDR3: TGTGCCAGCAGCCCACGGGACAGTCATTACAATGAGCAGTTCTTC. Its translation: CASSPRDSHYNEQFF.

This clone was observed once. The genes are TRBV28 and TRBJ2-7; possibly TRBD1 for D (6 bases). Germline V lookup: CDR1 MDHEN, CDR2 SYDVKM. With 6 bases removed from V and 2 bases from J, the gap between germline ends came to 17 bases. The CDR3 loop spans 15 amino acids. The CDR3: CASSRKRDTTYEQYF. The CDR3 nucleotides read TGTGCCAGCAGCCGGAAACGGGACACTACCTACGAGCAGTACTTC. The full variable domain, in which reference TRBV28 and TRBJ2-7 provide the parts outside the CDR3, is DVKVTQSSRYLVKRTGEKVFLECVQDMDHENMFWYRQDPGLGLRLIYFSYDVKMKEKGDIPEGYSVSREKKERFSLILESASTNQTSMYLCASSRKRDTTYEQYFGPGTRLTVT.

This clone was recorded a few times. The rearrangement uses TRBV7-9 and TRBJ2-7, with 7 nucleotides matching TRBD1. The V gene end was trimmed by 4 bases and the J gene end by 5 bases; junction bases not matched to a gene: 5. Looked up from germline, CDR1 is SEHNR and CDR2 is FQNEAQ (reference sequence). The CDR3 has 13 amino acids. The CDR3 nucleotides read TGTGCCAGCAGCTGGACAGGTACAGACGAGCAGTACTTC. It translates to CASSWTGTDEQYF.

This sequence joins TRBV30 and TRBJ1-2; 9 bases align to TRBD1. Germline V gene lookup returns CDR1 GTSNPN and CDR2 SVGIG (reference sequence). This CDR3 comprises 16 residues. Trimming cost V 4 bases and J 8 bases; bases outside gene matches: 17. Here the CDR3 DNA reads TGTGCCTGGACCCGGGACAGGGTTCCTACGGGCAGAGGCTACACCTTC. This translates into CAWTRDRVPTGRGYTF.

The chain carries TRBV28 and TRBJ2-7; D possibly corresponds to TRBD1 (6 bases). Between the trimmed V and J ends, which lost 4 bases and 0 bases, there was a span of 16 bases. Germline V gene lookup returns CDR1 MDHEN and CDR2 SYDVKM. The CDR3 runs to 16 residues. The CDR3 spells CASSSGTRLSSYEQYF. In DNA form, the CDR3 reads TGTGCCAGCAGTTCTGGGACAAGACTGAGCTCCTACGAGCAGTACTTC. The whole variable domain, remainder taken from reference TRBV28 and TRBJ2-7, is DVKVTQSSRYLVKRTGEKVFLECVQDMDHENMFWYRQDPGLGLRLIYFSYDVKMKEKGDIPEGYSVSREKKERFSLILESASTNQTSMYLCASSSGTRLSSYEQYFGPGTRLTVT.

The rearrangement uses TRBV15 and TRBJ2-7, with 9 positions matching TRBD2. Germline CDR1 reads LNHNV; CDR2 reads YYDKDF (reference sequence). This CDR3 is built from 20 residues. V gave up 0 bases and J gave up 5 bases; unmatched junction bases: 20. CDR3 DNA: TGTGCCACCAGCAGAGAAGGGTCCGTGGGGAGTAGCGGGAGACCACACGAGCAGTACTTC. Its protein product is CATSREGSVGSSGRPHEQYF.

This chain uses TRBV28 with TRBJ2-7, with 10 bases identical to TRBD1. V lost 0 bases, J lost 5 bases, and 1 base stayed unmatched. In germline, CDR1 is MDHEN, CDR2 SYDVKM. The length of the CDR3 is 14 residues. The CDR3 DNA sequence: TGTGCCAGCAGTTTATGGACAGGGGGCGACGAGCAGTACTTC. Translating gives CASSLWTGGDEQYF.

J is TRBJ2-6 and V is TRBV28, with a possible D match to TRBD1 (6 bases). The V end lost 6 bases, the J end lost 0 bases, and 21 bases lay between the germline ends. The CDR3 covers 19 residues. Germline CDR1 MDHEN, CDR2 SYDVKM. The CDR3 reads CASSPPLGQGSSGANVLTF. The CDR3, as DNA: TGTGCCAGCAGCCCCCCCCTGGGGCAGGGGAGCTCTGGGGCCAACGTCCTGACTTTC.

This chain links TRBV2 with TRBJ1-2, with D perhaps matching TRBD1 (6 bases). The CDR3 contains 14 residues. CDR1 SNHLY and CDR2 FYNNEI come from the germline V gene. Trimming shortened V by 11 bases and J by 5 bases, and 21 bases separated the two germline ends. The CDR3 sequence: CASQRLTGSYGYTF. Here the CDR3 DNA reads TGTGCCTCCCAAAGGCTGACAGGTTCTTATGGCTACACCTTC.

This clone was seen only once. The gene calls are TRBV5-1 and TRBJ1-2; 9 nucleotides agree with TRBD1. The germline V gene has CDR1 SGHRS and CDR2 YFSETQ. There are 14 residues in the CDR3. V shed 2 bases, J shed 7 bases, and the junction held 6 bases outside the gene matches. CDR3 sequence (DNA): TGCGCCAGCAGCTTAACAGGGGGCGTTGGTGGCTACACCTTC. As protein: CASSLTGGVGGYTF.

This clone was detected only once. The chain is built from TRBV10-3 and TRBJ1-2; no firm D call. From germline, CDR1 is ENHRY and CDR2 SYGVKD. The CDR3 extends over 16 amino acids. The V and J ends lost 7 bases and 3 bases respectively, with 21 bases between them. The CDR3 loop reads CAITPVGRAGDYGYTF. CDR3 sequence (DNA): TGTGCCATCACCCCCGTTGGTCGGGCCGGGGACTATGGCTACACCTTC.

The DNA of the CDR3 is TGTGCCAGCAGCCAAGTCGGGGGGAGAGGTGAGCAGTTCTTC. Its protein product is CASSQVGGRGEQFF. The chain couples TRBV4-2 to TRBJ2-1; 7 bases are a match to TRBD2. Germline loops: CDR1 LGHNA, CDR2 YNFKEQ. V trimming: 1 base; J trimming: 9 bases; junction bases outside the gene matches: 6. This CDR3 is built from 14 residues.

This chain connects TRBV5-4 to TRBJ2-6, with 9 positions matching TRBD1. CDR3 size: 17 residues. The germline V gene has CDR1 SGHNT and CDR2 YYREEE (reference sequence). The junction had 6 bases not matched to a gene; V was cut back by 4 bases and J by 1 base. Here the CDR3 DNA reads TGTGCCAGCAGCACCGGGACAGGGTCTTCTGGGGCCAACGTCCTGACTTTC. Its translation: CASSTGTGSSGANVLTF.

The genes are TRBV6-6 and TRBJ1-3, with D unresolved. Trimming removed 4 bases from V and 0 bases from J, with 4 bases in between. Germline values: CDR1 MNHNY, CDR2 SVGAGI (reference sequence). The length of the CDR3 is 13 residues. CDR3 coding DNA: TGTGCCAGCAGTTCCAACTCTGGAAACACCATATATTTT. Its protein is CASSSNSGNTIYF.

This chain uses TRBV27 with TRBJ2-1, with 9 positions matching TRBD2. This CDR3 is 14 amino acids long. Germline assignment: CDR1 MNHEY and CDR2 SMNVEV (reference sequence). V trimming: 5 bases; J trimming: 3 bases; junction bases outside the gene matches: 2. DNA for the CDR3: TGTGCCAGCAGTGTTAGCGGGAGCTACAATGAGCAGTTCTTC. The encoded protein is CASSVSGSYNEQFF.

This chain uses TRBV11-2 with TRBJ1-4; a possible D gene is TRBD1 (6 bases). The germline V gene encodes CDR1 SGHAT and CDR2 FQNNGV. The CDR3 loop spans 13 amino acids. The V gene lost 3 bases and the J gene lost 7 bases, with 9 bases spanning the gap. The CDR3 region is CASSFPGAEKLFF. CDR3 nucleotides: TGTGCCAGCAGCTTCCCAGGGGCTGAAAAACTGTTTTTT. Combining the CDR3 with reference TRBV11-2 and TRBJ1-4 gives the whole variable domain EAGVAQSPRYKIIEKRQSVAFWCNPISGHATLYWYQQILGQGPKLLIQFQNNGVVDDSQLPKDRFSAERLKGVDSTLKIQPAKLEDSAVYLCASSFPGAEKLFFGSGTQLSVL.

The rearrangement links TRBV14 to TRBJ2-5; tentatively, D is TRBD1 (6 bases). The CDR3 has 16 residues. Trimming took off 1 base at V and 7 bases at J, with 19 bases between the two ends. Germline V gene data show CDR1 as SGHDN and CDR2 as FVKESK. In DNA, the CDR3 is TGTGCCAGCAGCCAAGGAGGGGGAAAAGCAAGAGGGACCCAGTACTTC. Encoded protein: CASSQGGGKARGTQYF. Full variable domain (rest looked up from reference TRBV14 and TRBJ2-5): EAGVTQFPSHSVIEKGQTVTLRCDPISGHDNLYWYRRVMGKEIKFLLHFVKESKQDESGMPNNRFLAERTGGTYSTLKVQPAELEDSGVYFCASSQGGGKARGTQYFGPGTRLLVL.

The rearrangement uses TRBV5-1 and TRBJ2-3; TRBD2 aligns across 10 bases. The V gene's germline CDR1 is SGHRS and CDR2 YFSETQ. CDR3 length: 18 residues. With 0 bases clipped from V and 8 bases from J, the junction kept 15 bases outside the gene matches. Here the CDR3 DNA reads TGCGCCAGCAGCTTGGAAGGGGGGCTAGCGGGAGTAAGGGGTACGCAGTATTTT. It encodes CASSLEGGLAGVRGTQYF.

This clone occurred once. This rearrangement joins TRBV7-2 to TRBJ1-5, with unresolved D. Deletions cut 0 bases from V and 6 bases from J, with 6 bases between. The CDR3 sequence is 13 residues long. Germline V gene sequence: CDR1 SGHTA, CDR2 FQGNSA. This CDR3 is CASSLARAQPQHF. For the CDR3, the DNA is TGTGCCAGCAGCTTAGCGAGGGCTCAGCCCCAGCATTTT.

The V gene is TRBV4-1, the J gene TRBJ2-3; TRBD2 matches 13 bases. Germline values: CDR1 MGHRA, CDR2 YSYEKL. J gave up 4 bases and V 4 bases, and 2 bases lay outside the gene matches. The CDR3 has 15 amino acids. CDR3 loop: CASSRTSGSADTQYF. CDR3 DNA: TGCGCCAGCAGCCGGACTAGCGGGAGCGCAGATACGCAGTATTTT.

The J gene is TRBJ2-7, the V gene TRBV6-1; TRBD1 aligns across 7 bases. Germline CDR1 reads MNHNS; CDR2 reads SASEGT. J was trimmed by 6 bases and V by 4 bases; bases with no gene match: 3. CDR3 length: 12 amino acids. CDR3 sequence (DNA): TGTGCCAGCAGTGTCGACAGGGCCGAGCAGTACTTC. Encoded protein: CASSVDRAEQYF.

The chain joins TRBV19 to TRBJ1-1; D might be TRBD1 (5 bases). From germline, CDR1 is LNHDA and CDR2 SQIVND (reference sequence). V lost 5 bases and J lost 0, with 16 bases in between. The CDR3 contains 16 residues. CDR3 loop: CASSPPNRYVNTEAFF. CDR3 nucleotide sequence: TGTGCCAGTAGTCCCCCAAACAGGTATGTGAACACTGAAGCTTTCTTT.

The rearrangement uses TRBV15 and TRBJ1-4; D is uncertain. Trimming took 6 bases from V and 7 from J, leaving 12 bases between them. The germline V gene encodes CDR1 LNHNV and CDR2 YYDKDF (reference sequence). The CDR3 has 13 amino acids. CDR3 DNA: TGTGCCACCAGGGCCGGAGAGCGTGAAAAACTGTTTTTT. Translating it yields CATRAGEREKLFF.

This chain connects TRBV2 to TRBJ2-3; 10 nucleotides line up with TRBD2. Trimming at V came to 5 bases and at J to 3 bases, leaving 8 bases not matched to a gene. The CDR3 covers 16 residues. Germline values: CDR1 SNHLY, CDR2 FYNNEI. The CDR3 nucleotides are TGTGCCAGCAGTCGATCTAGCGGGGGTCGGACAGATACGCAGTATTTT. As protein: CASSRSSGGRTDTQYF.

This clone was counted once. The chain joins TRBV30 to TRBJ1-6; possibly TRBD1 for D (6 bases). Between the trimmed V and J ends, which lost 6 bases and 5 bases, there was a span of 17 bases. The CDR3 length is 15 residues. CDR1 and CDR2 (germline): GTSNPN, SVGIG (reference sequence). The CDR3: CACARRGGHNSPLHF. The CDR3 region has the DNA TGTGCCTGTGCGAGGAGGGGGGGTCATAATTCACCCCTCCACTTT.

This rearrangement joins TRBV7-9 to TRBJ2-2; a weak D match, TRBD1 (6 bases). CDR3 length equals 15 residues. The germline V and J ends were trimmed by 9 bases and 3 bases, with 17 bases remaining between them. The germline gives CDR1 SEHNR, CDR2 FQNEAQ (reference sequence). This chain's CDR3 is CASSRRGTYTGELFF. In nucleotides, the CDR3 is TGTGCCAGTTCCCGCAGGGGCACCTACACCGGGGAGCTGTTTTTT.